What follows are 12 T cell receptor beta chains derived from one specimen sequenced in a study of vaccination and CD4 T cells after COVID-19. These TCRs are of unknown antigen specificity. Treatment described: roughly nine-day PBMC culture with coronavirus spike peptide pools or control peptides (ViraFEST assay). The Oncomine TCR Beta short-read assay was applied to DNA of cultured CD4+ T cells. MiXCR was run by TCRdb on the PCR reads, yielding one entry per CDR3 protein. The sample has around 17,000 distinct CDR3 sequences, 45% to 65% seen once; the top ten hold just over 9%. Input material: CD4+ T cells from blood, cultured in vitro. Receptor source: a human donor who had recovered from COVID-19.

This clonotype was counted a few times. The chain joins TRBV19 to TRBJ2-7; D assignment may be TRBD1 or TRBD2 (5 bases each). V was trimmed by 10 bases and J by 2 bases, leaving 18 bases between them. There are 14 residues in the CDR3. The germline gives CDR1 LNHDA, CDR2 SQIVND (reference sequence). This chain's CDR3 is CATPGRDGAYEQYF. CDR3 nucleotide sequence: TGTGCCACCCCTGGCAGGGACGGAGCCTACGAGCAGTACTTC.

This clonotype showed up just a few times. CDR3 residues: CASSSRGHTGELFF. The DNA for the CDR3 is TGTGCCAGCAGCTCCAGGGGGCACACCGGGGAGCTGTTTTTT. V and J are TRBV7-6 and TRBJ2-2; 8 nucleotides align to TRBD1. This CDR3 spans 14 amino acids. Germline CDR1 and CDR2: SGHVS and FNYEAQ. With 4 bases clipped from V and 3 bases from J, the junction kept 1 base outside the gene matches.

This chain joins TRBV21-1 and TRBJ2-2; the table gives TRBD1 as D, unverified against the DNA. TRBV21-1 is annotated as a pseudogene. The CDR3 consists of 16 residues. The CDR3 here is CASRIGMRGGGGELFF. CDR3 in DNA: TGTGCCAGCAGAATAGGGATGCGAGGCGGGGGCGGGGAGCTGTTTTTT.

The V gene is TRBV28, the J gene TRBJ1-6; D unresolved. V lost 7 bases and J 4 bases, leaving 11 bases between the germline ends. Per the germline V gene, CDR1 is MDHEN and CDR2 is SYDVKM. The CDR3 extends over 14 amino acids. Written as DNA, the CDR3 is TGTGCCAGCACCCTTGGGGTTTATAATTCACCCCTCCACTTT. Protein: CASTLGVYNSPLHF.

The J gene is TRBJ1-2, the V gene TRBV6-1, with D possibly TRBD1 on 5 matching bases. V lost 7 bases and J 4 bases, leaving 13 bases between the germline ends. CDR3 size: 13 residues. Germline values: CDR1 MNHNS, CDR2 SASEGT. CDR3 nucleotides: TGTGCCAGCACCCTAGGGGAGGGCTATGGCTACACCTTC. This encodes CASTLGEGYGYTF.

The chain links TRBV7-9 to TRBJ2-2; D might be TRBD1 (7 bases). Germline V gene sequence: CDR1 SEHNR, CDR2 FQNEAQ (reference sequence). V lost 5 bases and J 6 bases, leaving 13 bases between the germline ends. The CDR3 loop spans 14 amino acids. The DNA of the CDR3 is TGTGCCAGCAGCCCCCAGGGGGAGGCCGGGGAGCTGTTTTTT. It codes for CASSPQGEAGELFF.

The gene calls are TRBV21-1 and TRBJ1-3. TRBV21-1 is deemed a pseudogene. The CDR3 has 16 residues. CDR3: CASRRDVSRSGNTIYF. The CDR3 DNA reads as TGTGCCAGCAGGAGAGACGTGAGCCGCTCTGGAAACACCATATATTTT.

The chain couples TRBV6-2 or TRBV6-3 to TRBJ2-5, with D maybe TRBD2 (5 bases). Per germline, CDR1 MNHEY and CDR2 SVGEGT. This CDR3 is built from 16 residues. V dropped 4 bases and J dropped 5 bases, with 20 bases sitting between them. DNA for the CDR3: TGTGCCAGCAGTTCCCCCGGGAAGCCGCCGCGGGAGACCCAGTACTTC. Protein product: CASSSPGKPPRETQYF.

This clonotype has a handful of counts. V gene TRBV2 combines with J gene TRBJ1-2, with D hard to call. The germline V gene encodes CDR1 SNHLY and CDR2 FYNNEI. The V end was cut by 1 base, the J end by 1 base, with 10 bases between. The CDR3 contains 15 residues. The CDR3 DNA reads TGTGCCAGCAGTGAAGATTCCGGCGGTAACTATGGCTACACCTTC. It encodes CASSEDSGGNYGYTF.

V usage is TRBV6-2 or TRBV6-3 and J usage is TRBJ2-2; 8 bases align to TRBD2. The CDR3 contains 14 residues. Per germline, CDR1 MNHEY and CDR2 SVGEGT. The V gene end was trimmed by 7 bases and the J gene end by 10 bases; junction bases not matched to a gene: 11. CDR3 in amino acids: CASTQGGLAAELFF. CDR3 bases: TGTGCCAGCACTCAAGGAGGACTAGCTGCGGAGCTGTTTTTT.

This chain connects TRBV24-1 to TRBJ2-7; either TRBD1 or TRBD2 may supply D (5 bases each). Germline V lookup: CDR1 KGHDR, CDR2 SFDVKD. The CDR3 is 13 amino acids. V lost 4 bases, J lost 3 bases, and 9 bases lay in between. This CDR3 is CATSDGALYEQYF. DNA for the CDR3: TGTGCCACCAGTGACGGGGCCCTCTACGAGCAGTACTTC.

The table lists this clonotype with a few counts. The chain uses TRBV6-1 and TRBJ1-5; D possibly corresponds to TRBD1 (5 bases). Per the germline V gene, CDR1 is MNHNS and CDR2 is SASEGT. The CDR3 consists of 15 residues. The ends were cut back, 6 bases at V and 1 base at J, with 13 bases in the middle. The CDR3, as DNA: TGTGCCAGCAGGTCCGGATCAGGGAGCAATCAGCCCCAGCATTTT. Translating it yields CASRSGSGSNQPQHF.